The rows below give T cell receptor beta chains drawn from one sample of a study of T cell changes during pregnancy in multiple sclerosis. Some clones are missing from TCRdb's copy, which holds only in-frame ones; the method was immunoSEQ multiplex PCR. The repertoire consists of 30,000 to 45,000 clones, with about 91% occurring once and the leading ten covering over 0.45%. Sequences were derived from CD4+ T cells from peripheral blood mononuclear cells, sampled after pregnancy. These receptors were taken from a female donor with multiple sclerosis, enrolled in a pregnancy study. Each CDR3 is given with its conserved first and last residue. Clone size, where shown, is once, few, many, or a class for clones that have expanded.

abundance	v_gene	j_gene	CDR3aa
once	TRBV18	TRBJ1-3	CASSTNLATIYF
NA	TRBV9	TRBJ2-5	CASSVTPLTGGAETQYF
once	TRBV5-1	TRBJ2-5	CASSLGTRSGEETQYF
NA	TRBV27	TRBJ1-2	CASSPTDRYGYTF
few	TRBV7-5	TRBJ1-6	CVRSSVVNSPLHF
NA	TRBV28	TRBJ2-7	CASSAGTGDHEQYF
NA	TRBV19	TRBJ2-7	CASSRTSGYEQYF
NA	TRBV30	TRBJ2-2	CAWRPTGGPGELFF
NA	TRBV28	TRBJ1-5	CASMSVNQPQHF
NA	TRBV7-9	TRBJ2-1	CASSLARSGGNNEQFF
NA	TRBV5-1	TRBJ1-6	CASSLEGGPGSPLHF
NA	TRBV5-1	TRBJ2-2	CASSHATDTGELFF
NA	TRBV2	TRBJ1-1	CASSERRTALEAFF
NA	TRBV29-1	TRBJ2-3	CSVEAVAGGRQYF
NA	TRBV18	TRBJ2-5	CASSPMEGETQYF
NA	TRBV14	TRBJ1-2	CASSQDAGTGESGYTF
NA	TRBV4-2	TRBJ2-7	CASSQAPADSYEQYF
NA	TRBV15	TRBJ1-1	CATSREGRGVETEAFF
few	TRBV6-1	TRBJ2-7	CASSTRDRYEQYF
NA	TRBV13	TRBJ2-2	CASSPPGREARRNTGELFF
NA	TRBV7-3	TRBJ2-2	CASSLRTGTGELFF
NA	TRBV7-9	TRBJ1-1	CASSPGIRAEAFF
NA	TRBV6-5	TRBJ2-2	CASSRLVSGELFF
NA	TRBV29-1	TRBJ2-1	CSVGRAGSPYNEQFF
NA	TRBV7-2	TRBJ2-7	CASSLGGGSEQYF
NA	TRBV4-1	TRBJ2-7	CASSQEYNYEQYF
NA	TRBV4-3	TRBJ2-2	CASSQEPGGANTGELFF